The 18 T cell receptor beta chains reported below all come from one sample, sequenced in a study of post-analysis software for immune sequencing data. These receptors have no known antigen. Each TCR beta cDNA library carried unique molecular identifiers. One entry per CDR3 protein results from TCRdb running MiXCR on the PCR reads. Seen here are approximately 360,000 distinct CDR3 sequences, approximately 33% observed once, and the top ten hold 13%. Whole-study results and caveats: The five TRBV segments detected at higher frequency in patients than in controls included TRBV5-6, TRBV5-1 and TRBV20-1.

Sequenced input: blood. These receptors all stem from a girl aged 10 to 17 with multiple sclerosis.

The chain uses TRBV5-1 and TRBJ1-6; 9 bases are a match to TRBD1. V shed 5 bases and J 2 bases; nucleotides not matched to a gene: 5. The CDR3 loop spans 16 amino acids. Germline V gene data show CDR1 as SGHRS and CDR2 as YFSETQ. CDR3 sequence (DNA): TGCGCCAGCAGTCGACAGGGGGGTACCTATAATTCACCCCTCCACTTT. This codes for CASSRQGGTYNSPLHF.

This clonotype was seen a handful of times. The J gene is TRBJ1-1, the V gene TRBV7-9; 9 positions match TRBD1. J gave up 0 bases and V 5 bases, and 10 bases lay outside the gene matches. Germline V lookup: CDR1 SEHNR, CDR2 FQNEAQ (reference sequence). This CDR3 is built from 17 residues. The CDR3 coding sequence is TGTGCCAGCAGCCCGTTGGGACAGGGAGAAATGAACACTGAAGCTTTCTTT. It yields the protein CASSPLGQGEMNTEAFF.

V and J are TRBV28 and TRBJ1-1; D not resolved. Germline V lookup: CDR1 MDHEN, CDR2 SYDVKM. The CDR3 spans 13 residues. V lost 5 bases to trimming and J lost 1 base, with 8 bases between them. The CDR3 DNA follows: TGTGCCAGCAGTCCCGAGTGGAACACTGAAGCTTTCTTT. Amino acid sequence: CASSPEWNTEAFF.

The V call is TRBV7-9, the J call TRBJ2-3, with D tentatively TRBD1 or TRBD2 (6 bases each). The V gene's germline CDR1 is SEHNR and CDR2 FQNEAQ (reference sequence). The V and J ends lost 7 bases and 2 bases respectively, with 19 bases between them. The CDR3 loop spans 16 amino acids. The CDR3 loop is CASTYGLGGHTDTQYF. CDR3 bases: TGTGCCAGCACCTACGGGTTAGGGGGGCACACAGATACGCAGTATTTT.

This chain connects TRBV6-5 to TRBJ1-2; TRBD1 is a possible D gene (6 bases). Trimming took off 6 bases at V and 4 bases at J, with 12 bases between the two ends. The CDR3 length is 13 residues. Germline V lookup: CDR1 MNHEY, CDR2 SVGAGI. In DNA form, the CDR3 reads TGTGCCAGCAGGTACGCGGACAGCTATGGCTACACCTTC. It translates to CASRYADSYGYTF.

The V and J genes are TRBV7-9 and TRBJ1-5; D uncertain. Trimming took off 0 bases at V and 1 base at J, with 7 bases between the two ends. This CDR3 spans 15 amino acids. Germline loops: CDR1 SEHNR, CDR2 FQNEAQ (reference sequence). Here the CDR3 DNA reads TGTGCCAGCAGCTTAGCCGCAGGAAGCAATCAGCCCCAGCATTTT. This sequence encodes CASSLAAGSNQPQHF. Together with reference TRBV7-9 and TRBJ1-5, the CDR3 gives the full variable domain: DTGVSQNPRHKITKRGQNVTFRCDPISEHNRLYWYRQTLGQGPEFLTYFQNEAQLEKSRLLSDRFSAERPKGSFSTLEIQRTEQGDSAMYLCASSLAAGSNQPQHFGDGTRLSIL.

The J gene is TRBJ2-7, the V gene TRBV12-5; 8 bases fit TRBD2. V was pared by 6 bases and J by 0 bases, with 7 bases of the junction left unmatched. Looked up from germline, CDR1 is LGHNT and CDR2 is FRNRAP. This CDR3 has 15 residues. CDR3 loop: CASGSGSGGSYEQYF. The CDR3 DNA is TGTGCTAGTGGCTCAGGGAGCGGGGGCTCCTACGAGCAGTACTTC. Combining the CDR3 with reference TRBV12-5 and TRBJ2-7 gives the whole variable domain DARVTQTPRHKVTEMGQEVTMRCQPILGHNTVFWYRQTMMQGLELLAYFRNRAPLDDSGMPKDRFSAEMPDATLATLKIQPSEPRDSAVYFCASGSGSGGSYEQYFGPGTRLTVT.

CDR3 nucleotides: TGCAGTGCTAGGATGGCGGGGGGGCTCCAAGAGACCCAGTACTTC. This translates into CSARMAGGLQETQYF. This rearrangement joins TRBV20-1 to TRBJ2-5, with 9 bases lining up with TRBD2. From germline, CDR1 is DFQATT and CDR2 SNEGSKA (reference sequence). After removal of 3 bases from V and 1 base from J, the junction contained 6 bases not matched to a gene. This CDR3 spans 15 amino acids.

This clonotype showed up just a few times. The V gene is TRBV12-3 or TRBV12-4, the J gene TRBJ1-4, with 7 bases identical to TRBD1. The CDR3 totals 15 residues. Unmatched junction bases numbered 3, after V lost 1 base and J lost 4 bases. CDR3 region: CASSLGQGHNEKLFF. The CDR3 DNA reads as TGTGCCAGCAGTTTAGGACAGGGCCATAATGAAAAACTGTTTTTT.

This clonotype has a handful of counts. The J gene is TRBJ2-1, the V gene TRBV5-6, with 7 bases aligning to TRBD2. The germline CDR1 and CDR2 sequences are SGHDT and YYEEEE. The CDR3 runs 15 residues. The trim removed 2 bases at V and 2 bases at J, leaving 4 bases unmatched. The chain's CDR3 is CASSFSSGAYNEQFF. CDR3 sequence (DNA): TGTGCCAGCAGCTTTTCTAGCGGAGCCTACAATGAGCAGTTCTTC.

The sample holds one count of this clonotype. V gene TRBV3-1 combines with J gene TRBJ1-2; D possibly corresponds to TRBD1 (6 bases). The CDR3 runs to 16 residues. CDR1 is LGHDT and CDR2 is YNNKEL in the germline V gene (reference sequence). The V gene lost 0 bases and the J gene lost 4 bases, with 15 bases spanning the gap. CDR3 DNA sequence: TGTGCCAGCAGCCAAGATCAAGGGGGTTTTGGCTATGGCTACACCTTC. Translated: CASSQDQGGFGYGYTF.

This chain joins TRBV4-3 and TRBJ2-3; D possibly matches TRBD1 or TRBD2 (6 bases each). Trimming removed 3 bases at V and 0 bases at J, with 10 bases between. The germline V gene encodes CDR1 LGHNA and CDR2 YSLEER. There are 15 residues in the CDR3. CDR3 sequence reads: CASSQSGASTDTQYF. The CDR3, as DNA: TGCGCCAGCAGCCAGTCGGGGGCTAGCACAGATACGCAGTATTTT.

This clonotype was counted only a few times. This chain links TRBV9 with TRBJ1-4; 8 bases match TRBD1. The trim removed 4 bases at V and 8 bases at J, leaving 10 bases unmatched. Germline V CDR1 and CDR2: SGDLS, YYNGEE. This CDR3 is 15 amino acids long. Written as DNA, the CDR3 is TGTGCCAGCAGCTTTAGGACAGGGCAGACGGAAAAACTGTTTTTT. Translated: CASSFRTGQTEKLFF.

A few counts support this clonotype. V is TRBV12-3 or TRBV12-4 and J is TRBJ2-7, with a tentative D call TRBD1 (6 bases). This CDR3 has 14 amino acids. Trimming stripped 4 bases from V and 0 bases from J, with 10 bases between. The CDR3 is CASSSTGISYEQYF. The CDR3 DNA is TGTGCCAGCAGTTCAACAGGGATCTCCTACGAGCAGTACTTC.

The V call is TRBV12-3 or TRBV12-4, the J call TRBJ2-5; TRBD2 agrees at 7 bases. Losses at the gene ends were 8 bases for V and 1 base for J; bases not matched to a gene: 7. The length of the CDR3 is 14 residues. In nucleotides, the CDR3 is TGTGCCAGCTTCAACACGGGGGGCCAAGAGACCCAGTACTTC. Protein: CASFNTGGQETQYF.

This clonotype has a handful of counts. The rearrangement joins TRBV7-2 to TRBJ2-1; D remains unclear. Germline assignment: CDR1 SGHTA and CDR2 FQGNSA. V was clipped by 3 bases and J by 7 bases, with 13 bases between them. The CDR3 is made up of 14 amino acids. The CDR3 reads CASSFGGFRNEQFF. Written as DNA, the CDR3 is TGTGCCAGCAGCTTCGGTGGATTCAGAAATGAGCAGTTCTTC. Together with reference TRBV7-2 and TRBJ2-1, the CDR3 gives the full variable domain: GAGVSQSPSNKVTEKGKDVELRCDPISGHTALYWYRQSLGQGLEFLIYFQGNSAPDKSGLPSDRFSAERTGGSVSTLTIQRTQQEDSAVYLCASSFGGFRNEQFFGPGTRLTVL.

This clonotype was seen a handful of times. The rearrangement joins TRBV5-6 to TRBJ2-3, with D hard to call. The V gene's germline CDR1 is SGHDT and CDR2 YYEEEE. This CDR3 comprises 16 residues. The germline V and J ends were trimmed by 5 bases and 0 bases, with 16 bases remaining between them. The CDR3 region is CASSSPIGPSTDTQYF. The CDR3 nucleotides are TGTGCCAGCAGTAGCCCGATCGGCCCTAGCACAGATACGCAGTATTTT.

The V call is TRBV6-2 or TRBV6-3, the J call TRBJ1-1; tentative D call: TRBD1 (6 bases). The V gene lost 4 bases and the J gene lost 6 bases, with 12 bases spanning the gap. There are 13 residues in the CDR3. Germline V gene lookup returns CDR1 MNHEY and CDR2 SVGEGT. The CDR3 protein is CASSLQGRAEAFF. Written as DNA, the CDR3 is TGTGCCAGCAGTTTACAGGGTCGTGCTGAAGCTTTCTTT.